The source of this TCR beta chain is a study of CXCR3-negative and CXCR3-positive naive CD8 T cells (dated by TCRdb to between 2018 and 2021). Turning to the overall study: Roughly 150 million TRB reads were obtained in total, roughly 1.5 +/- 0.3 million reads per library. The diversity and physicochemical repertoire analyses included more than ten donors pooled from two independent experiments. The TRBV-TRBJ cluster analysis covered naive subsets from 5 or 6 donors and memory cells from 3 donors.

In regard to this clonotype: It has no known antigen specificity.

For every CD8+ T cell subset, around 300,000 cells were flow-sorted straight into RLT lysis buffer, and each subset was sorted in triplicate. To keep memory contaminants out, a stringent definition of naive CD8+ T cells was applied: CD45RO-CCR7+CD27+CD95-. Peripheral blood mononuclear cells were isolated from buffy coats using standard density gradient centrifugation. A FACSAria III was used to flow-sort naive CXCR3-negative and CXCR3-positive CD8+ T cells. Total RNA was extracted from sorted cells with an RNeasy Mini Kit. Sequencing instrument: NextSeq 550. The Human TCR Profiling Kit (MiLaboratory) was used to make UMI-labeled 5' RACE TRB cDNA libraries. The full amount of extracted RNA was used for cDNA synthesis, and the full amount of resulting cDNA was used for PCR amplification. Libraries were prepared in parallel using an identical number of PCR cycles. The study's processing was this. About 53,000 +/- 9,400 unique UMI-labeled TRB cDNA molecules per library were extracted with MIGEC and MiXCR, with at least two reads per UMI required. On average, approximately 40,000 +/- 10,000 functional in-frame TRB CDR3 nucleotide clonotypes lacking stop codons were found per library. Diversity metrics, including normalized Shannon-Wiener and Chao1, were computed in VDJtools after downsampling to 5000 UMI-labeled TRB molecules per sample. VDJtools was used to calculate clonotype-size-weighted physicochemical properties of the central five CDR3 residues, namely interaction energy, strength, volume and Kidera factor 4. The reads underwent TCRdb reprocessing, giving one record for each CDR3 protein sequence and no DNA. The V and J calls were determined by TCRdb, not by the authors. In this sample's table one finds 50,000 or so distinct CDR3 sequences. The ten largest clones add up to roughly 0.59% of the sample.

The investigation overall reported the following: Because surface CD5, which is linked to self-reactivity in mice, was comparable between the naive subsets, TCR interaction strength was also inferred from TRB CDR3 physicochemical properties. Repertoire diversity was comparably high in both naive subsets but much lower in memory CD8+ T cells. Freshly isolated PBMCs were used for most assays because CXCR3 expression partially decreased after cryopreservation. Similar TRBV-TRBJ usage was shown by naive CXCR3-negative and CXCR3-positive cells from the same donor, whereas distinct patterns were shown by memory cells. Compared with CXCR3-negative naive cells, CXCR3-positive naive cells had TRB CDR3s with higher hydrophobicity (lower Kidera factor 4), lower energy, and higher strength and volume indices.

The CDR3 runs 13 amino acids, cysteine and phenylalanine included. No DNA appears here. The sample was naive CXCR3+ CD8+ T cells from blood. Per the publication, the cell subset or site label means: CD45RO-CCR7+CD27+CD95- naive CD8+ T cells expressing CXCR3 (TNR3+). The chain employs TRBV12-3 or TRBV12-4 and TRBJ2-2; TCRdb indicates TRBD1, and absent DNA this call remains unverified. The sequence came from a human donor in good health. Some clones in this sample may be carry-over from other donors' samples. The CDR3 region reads CASSPTATGELFF.